The rows below give T cell receptor beta chains drawn from one sample of a study of immune evolution from preneoplasia to lung adenocarcinoma. Sequencing was performed with immunoSEQ multiplex PCR; in TCRdb, only in-frame clones are kept and a portion is missing. The sample yields roughly 10,000 clones, around 81% seen once. Source material: FFPE minimally invasive lung adenocarcinoma tissue. These receptors were collected from a person aged 60-79 years with lung adenocarcinoma. The CDR3 runs from the conserved cysteine through the conserved F or W. The D gene is left open where the match is weak. Where a row states a size, it is once, few, many or the class of an expanded clone; other rows omit it.

d_call	clone_size	j_call	v_call	cdr3_aa	cdr3_nt
TRBD2	few	TRBJ2-3	TRBV11-3	CASSLVRRGGRGKYF	TGTGCCAGCAGCTTAGTTAGGCGGGGGGGCAGGGGCAAGTATTTT
NA	NA	TRBJ1-1	TRBV10-2	CASSESTITEAFF	TGCGCCAGCAGTGAGTCGACGATTACTGAAGCTTTCTTT
TRBD1	NA	TRBJ2-5	TRBV30	CAWFGAGGPGAQYF	TGTGCCTGGTTCGGGGCAGGGGGTCCCGGGGCCCAGTACTTC
NA	NA	TRBJ1-4	TRBV19	CASSIPTMGKLFF	TGTGCCAGTAGTATCCCTACAATGGGAAAACTGTTTTTT
TRBD1	NA	TRBJ2-7	TRBV11-2	CASSLDPGQGYEQYF	TGTGCCAGCAGCTTAGATCCGGGACAGGGCTACGAGCAGTACTTC
NA	NA	TRBJ1-5	TRBV6-6	CASSYNELIRQPQHF	TGTGCCAGCAGTTATAACGAGTTAATCCGTCAGCCCCAGCATTTT
TRBD2	NA	TRBJ2-3	TRBV27	CASSRRLAGGDTQYF	TGTGCCAGCAGTAGGAGACTAGCGGGGGGAGATACGCAGTATTTT
TRBD2	NA	TRBJ2-3	TRBV10-1	CASSEVQGWRGTDTQYF	TGCGCCAGCAGTGAGGTCCAAGGTTGGCGGGGGACAGATACGCAGTATTTT
NA	NA	TRBJ1-2	TRBV19	CASSDRTGYYGYTF	TGTGCCAGTAGTGATCGGACGGGATACTATGGCTACACCTTC
NA	once	TRBJ2-2	TRBV30	CAWNRRGATGELFF	TGTGCCTGGAACCGACGTGGGGCGACCGGGGAGCTGTTTTTT
NA	NA	TRBJ1-4	TRBV9	CASSVGTGFNEKLFF	TGTGCCAGCAGCGTAGGAACAGGGTTTAATGAAAAACTGTTTTTT
NA	NA	TRBJ1-4	TRBV10-3	CAISEGSGTEEKLFF	TGTGCCATCAGTGAGGGATCCGGGACTGAAGAAAAACTGTTTTTT
TRBD1	NA	TRBJ1-4	TRBV4-1	CASSQGDRAGEKLFF	TGCGCCAGCAGCCAGGGGGACAGGGCGGGTGAAAAACTGTTTTTT
NA	NA	TRBJ2-6	TRBV10-3	CAISESRGRGSGANVLTF	TGTGCCATCAGTGAGTCTAGGGGAAGAGGCTCTGGGGCCAACGTCCTGACTTTC
NA	NA	TRBJ1-1	TRBV6-4	CASSDSIGKNTEAFF	TGTGCCAGCAGTGACTCGATCGGGAAGAACACTGAAGCTTTCTTT
NA	NA	TRBJ2-5	TRBV28	CASSKGETQYF	TGTGCCAGCAGTAAGGGAGAGACCCAATACTTC
NA	NA	TRBJ1-5	TRBV7-8	CASSSTGGGADQPQHF	TGTGCCAGCAGCTCCACGGGAGGCGGAGCCGATCAGCCCCAGCATTTT
NA	NA	TRBJ2-6	TRBV7-3	CASSSPGAGANVLTF	TGTGCCAGCAGCTCACCAGGGGCTGGGGCCAACGTCCTGACTTTC